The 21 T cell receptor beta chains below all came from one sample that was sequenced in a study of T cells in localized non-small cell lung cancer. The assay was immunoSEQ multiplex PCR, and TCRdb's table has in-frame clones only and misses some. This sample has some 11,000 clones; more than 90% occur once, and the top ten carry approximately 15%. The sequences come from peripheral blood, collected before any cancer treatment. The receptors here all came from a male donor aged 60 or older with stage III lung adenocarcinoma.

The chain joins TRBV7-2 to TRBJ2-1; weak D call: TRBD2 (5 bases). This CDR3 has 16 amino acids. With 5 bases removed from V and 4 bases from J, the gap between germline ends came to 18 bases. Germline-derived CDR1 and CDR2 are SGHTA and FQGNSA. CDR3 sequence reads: CASSPWGTGNYNEQFF. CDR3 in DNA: TGTGCCAGCAGCCCCTGGGGAACGGGAAATTACAATGAGCAGTTCTTC.

Here the CDR3 DNA reads TGCAGCCTCGTTCGGACAGATACGCAGTATTTT. It translates to CSLVRTDTQYF. The rearrangement links TRBV20-1 to TRBJ2-3; D is unresolved. The germline V gene has CDR1 DFQATT and CDR2 SNEGSKA (reference sequence). The CDR3 spans 11 residues.

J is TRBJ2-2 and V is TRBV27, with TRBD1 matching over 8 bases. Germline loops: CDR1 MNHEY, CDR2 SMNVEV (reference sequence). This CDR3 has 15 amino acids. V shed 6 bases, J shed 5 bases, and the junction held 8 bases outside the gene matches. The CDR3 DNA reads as TGTGCCAGCAGGCAAGGACAGGGAGGAACCGGGGAGCTGTTTTTT. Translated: CASRQGQGGTGELFF.

The DNA for the CDR3 is TGTGCCAGCAGCTTTGGACTAGCTGATTCCTACAATGAGCAGTTCTTC. Its protein is CASSFGLADSYNEQFF. This sequence joins TRBV5-6 and TRBJ2-1; 8 positions agree with TRBD2. J was trimmed by 1 base and V by 2 bases; bases with no gene match: 5. CDR1 is SGHDT, CDR2 YYEEEE, per germline. The CDR3 totals 16 residues.

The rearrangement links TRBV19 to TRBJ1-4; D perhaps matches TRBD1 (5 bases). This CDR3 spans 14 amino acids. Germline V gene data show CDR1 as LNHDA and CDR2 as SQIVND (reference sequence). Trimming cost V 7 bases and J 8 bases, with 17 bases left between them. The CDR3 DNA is TGTGCCAGTATCAGCCGGGACCCCGGGGAAAAACTGTTTTTT. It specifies CASISRDPGEKLFF. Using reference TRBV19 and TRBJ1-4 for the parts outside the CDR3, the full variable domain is DGGITQSPKYLFRKEGQNVTLSCEQNLNHDAMYWYRQDPGQGLRLIYYSQIVNDFQKGDIAEGYSVSREKKESFPLTVTSAQKNPTAFYLCASISRDPGEKLFFGSGTQLSVL.

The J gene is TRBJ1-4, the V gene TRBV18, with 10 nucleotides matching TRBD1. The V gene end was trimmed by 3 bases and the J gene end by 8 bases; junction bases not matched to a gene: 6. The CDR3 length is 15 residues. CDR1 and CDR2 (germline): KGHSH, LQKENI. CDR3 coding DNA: TGTGCCAGCTCACCCAGACAGGGGGCAGGCGAAAAACTGTTTTTT. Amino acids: CASSPRQGAGEKLFF.

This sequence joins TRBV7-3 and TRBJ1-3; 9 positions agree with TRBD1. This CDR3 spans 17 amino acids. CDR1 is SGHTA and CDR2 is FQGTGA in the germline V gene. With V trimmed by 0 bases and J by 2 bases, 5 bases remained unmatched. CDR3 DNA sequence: TGTGCCAGCAGCTTAACGCTACAGGGGGCGGCTGGAAACACCATATATTTT. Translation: CASSLTLQGAAGNTIYF.

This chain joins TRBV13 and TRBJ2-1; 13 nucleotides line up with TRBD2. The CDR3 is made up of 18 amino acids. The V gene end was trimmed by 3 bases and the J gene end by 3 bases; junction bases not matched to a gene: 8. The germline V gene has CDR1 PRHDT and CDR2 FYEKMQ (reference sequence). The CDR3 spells CASSFRTSGSVYYNEQFF. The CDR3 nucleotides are TGTGCCAGCAGCTTTAGGACTAGCGGGAGTGTGTACTACAATGAGCAGTTCTTC.

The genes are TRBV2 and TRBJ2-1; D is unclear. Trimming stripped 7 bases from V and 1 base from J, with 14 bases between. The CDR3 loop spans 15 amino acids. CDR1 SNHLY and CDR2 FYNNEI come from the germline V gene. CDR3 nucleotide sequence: TGTGCCAGCAACACCGTCCGACTGTCCTACAATGAGCAGTTCTTC. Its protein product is CASNTVRLSYNEQFF.

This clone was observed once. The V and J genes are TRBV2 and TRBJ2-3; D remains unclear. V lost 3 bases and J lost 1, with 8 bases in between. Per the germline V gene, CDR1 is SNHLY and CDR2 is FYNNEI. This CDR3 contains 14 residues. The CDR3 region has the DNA TGTGCCAGCAGTGACCGGCACGGCACAGATACGCAGTATTTT. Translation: CASSDRHGTDTQYF.

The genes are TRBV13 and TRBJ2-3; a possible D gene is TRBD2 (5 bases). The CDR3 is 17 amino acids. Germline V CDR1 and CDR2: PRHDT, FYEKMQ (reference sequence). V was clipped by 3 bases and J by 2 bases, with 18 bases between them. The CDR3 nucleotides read TGTGCCAGCAGCTTTCGCCAGGCTAGCAGTGTCACAGATACGCAGTATTTT. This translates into CASSFRQASSVTDTQYF.

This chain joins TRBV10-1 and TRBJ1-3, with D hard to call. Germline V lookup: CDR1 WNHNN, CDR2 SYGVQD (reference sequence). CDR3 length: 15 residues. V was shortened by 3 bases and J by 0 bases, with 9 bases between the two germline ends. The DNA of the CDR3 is TGCGCCAGCAGTGATTTTGTAGGCTCTGGAAACACCATATATTTT. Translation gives CASSDFVGSGNTIYF.

The chain's CDR3 is CASTSGSHGYTF. CDR3 bases: TGTGCCAGCACTTCAGGGTCTCATGGCTACACCTTC. The chain combines TRBV6-1 with TRBJ1-2, with D possibly being TRBD1 (5 bases). Germline loops: CDR1 MNHNS, CDR2 SASEGT. V was trimmed by 7 bases and J by 6 bases, leaving 12 bases between them. The CDR3 has 12 residues.

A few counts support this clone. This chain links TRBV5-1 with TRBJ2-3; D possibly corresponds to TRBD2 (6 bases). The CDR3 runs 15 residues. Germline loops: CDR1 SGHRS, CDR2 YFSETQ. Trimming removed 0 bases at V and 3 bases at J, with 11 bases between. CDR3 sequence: CASSLVNGRTDTQYF. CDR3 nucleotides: TGCGCCAGCAGCTTGGTTAACGGGAGAACAGATACGCAGTATTTT. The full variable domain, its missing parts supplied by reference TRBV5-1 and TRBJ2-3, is KAGVTQTPRYLIKTRGQQVTLSCSPISGHRSVSWYQQTPGQGLQFLFEYFSETQRNKGNFPGRFSGRQFSNSRSEMNVSTLELGDSALYLCASSLVNGRTDTQYFGPGTRLTVL.

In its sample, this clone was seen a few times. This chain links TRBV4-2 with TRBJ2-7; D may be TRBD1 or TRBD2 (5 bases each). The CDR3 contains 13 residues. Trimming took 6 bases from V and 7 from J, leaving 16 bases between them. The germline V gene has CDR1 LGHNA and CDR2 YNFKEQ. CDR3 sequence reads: CASSSAGTGEQYF. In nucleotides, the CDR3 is TGTGCCAGCAGTTCAGCAGGGACGGGGGAGCAGTACTTC.

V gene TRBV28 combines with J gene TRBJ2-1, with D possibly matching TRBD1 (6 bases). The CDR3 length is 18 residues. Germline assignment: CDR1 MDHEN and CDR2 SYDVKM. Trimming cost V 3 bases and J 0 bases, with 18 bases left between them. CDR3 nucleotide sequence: TGTGCCAGCAGTTTCCCCCTCGGACAGACGGGCTCCTACAATGAGCAGTTCTTC. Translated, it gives CASSFPLGQTGSYNEQFF.

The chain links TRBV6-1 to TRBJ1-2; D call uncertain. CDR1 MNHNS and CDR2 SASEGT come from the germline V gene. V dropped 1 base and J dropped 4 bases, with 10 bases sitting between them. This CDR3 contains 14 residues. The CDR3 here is CASSEVIAGYGYTF. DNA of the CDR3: TGTGCCAGCAGTGAAGTTATTGCAGGCTATGGCTACACCTTC.

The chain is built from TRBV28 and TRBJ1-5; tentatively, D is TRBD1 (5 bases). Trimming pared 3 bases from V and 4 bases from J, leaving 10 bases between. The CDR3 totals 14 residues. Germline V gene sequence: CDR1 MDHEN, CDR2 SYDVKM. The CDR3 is CASSLNGHNQPQHF. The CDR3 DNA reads TGTGCCAGCAGTTTGAACGGACATAATCAGCCCCAGCATTTT. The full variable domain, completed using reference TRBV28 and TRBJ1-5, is DVKVTQSSRYLVKRTGEKVFLECVQDMDHENMFWYRQDPGLGLRLIYFSYDVKMKEKGDIPEGYSVSREKKERFSLILESASTNQTSMYLCASSLNGHNQPQHFGDGTRLSIL.

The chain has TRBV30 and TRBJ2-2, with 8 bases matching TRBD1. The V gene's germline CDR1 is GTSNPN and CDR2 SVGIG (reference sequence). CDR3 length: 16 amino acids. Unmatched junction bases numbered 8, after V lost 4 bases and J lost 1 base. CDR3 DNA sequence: TGTGCCTGGATCAGAATAGGACAGGGGAACACCGGGGAGCTGTTTTTT. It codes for CAWIRIGQGNTGELFF.

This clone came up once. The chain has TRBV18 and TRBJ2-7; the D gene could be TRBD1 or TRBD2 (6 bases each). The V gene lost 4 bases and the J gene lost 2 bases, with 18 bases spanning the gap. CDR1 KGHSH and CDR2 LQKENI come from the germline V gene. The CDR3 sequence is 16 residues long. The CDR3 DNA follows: TGTGCCAGCTCACTGGGCTCGGGGGCCGTCGCCTACGAGCAGTACTTC. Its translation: CASSLGSGAVAYEQYF.

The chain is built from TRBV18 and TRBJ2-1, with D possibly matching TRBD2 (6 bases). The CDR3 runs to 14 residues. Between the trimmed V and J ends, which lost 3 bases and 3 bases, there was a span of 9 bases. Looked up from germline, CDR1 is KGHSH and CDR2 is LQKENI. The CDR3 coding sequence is TGTGCCAGCTCACCCACGGGGGTCTACAATGAGCAGTTCTTC. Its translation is CASSPTGVYNEQFF.